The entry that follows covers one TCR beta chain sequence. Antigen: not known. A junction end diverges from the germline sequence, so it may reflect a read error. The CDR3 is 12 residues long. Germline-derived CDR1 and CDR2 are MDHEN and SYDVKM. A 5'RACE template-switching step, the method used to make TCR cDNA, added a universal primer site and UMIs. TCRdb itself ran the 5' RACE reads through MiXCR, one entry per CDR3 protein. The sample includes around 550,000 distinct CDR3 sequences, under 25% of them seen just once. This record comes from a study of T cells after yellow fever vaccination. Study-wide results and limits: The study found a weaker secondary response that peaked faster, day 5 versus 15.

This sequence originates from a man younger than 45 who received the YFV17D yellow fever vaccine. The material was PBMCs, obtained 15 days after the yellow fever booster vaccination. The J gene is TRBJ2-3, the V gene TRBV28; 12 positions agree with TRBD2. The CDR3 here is CASSHTGLAGNF. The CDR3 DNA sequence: TGTGCCAGCAGCCACACGGGACTAGCGGGCAATTTT.